The clone carrying this T cell receptor beta chain was seen a few times. Its matching antigen is unknown. V was trimmed by 4 bases and J by 6 bases, leaving 13 bases between them. The V gene's germline CDR1 is ENHRY and CDR2 SYGVKD. The CDR3 sequence is 14 residues long. The data were obtained in a study of beta chain features in type 1 diabetes. The study's findings and limits: Among all four CD4+ subsets, Type 1 diabetes patients had TCRB CDR3s that were moderately but significantly shorter.

Expressed TCRB transcripts were sequenced because the entire RNA isolate underwent reverse transcription. Measured with immunoSEQ multiplex PCR; TCRdb has only the in-frame clones, and not every one. This table holds a few hundred thousand clones, roughly 13% found once. This clonotype was sampled from a man younger than 30 in good health. Sequenced: naive CD4+ T cells from blood. This rearrangement joins TRBV10-3 to TRBJ2-1; weak D call: TRBD2 (6 bases). The CDR3, as DNA: TGTGCCATCAGTGTCGGGAGTCTCATCAATGAGCAGTTCTTC. As protein: CAISVGSLINEQFF.